The clone carrying this T cell receptor (beta chain) has only one observation. The entry originates in a study of blood T cell repertoires in COVID-19. For the study at large: T cells, B-cell-depleted T cells, or PBMCs supplied cDNA or gDNA.

TCRdb keeps only in-frame clones here, not all; method: immunoSEQ multiplex PCR. The table shows roughly 210,000 clones, with 84% occurring only once. The CDR3 runs 14 residues. V shed 2 bases and J shed 3 bases, with 7 bases lying between them. CDR1 and CDR2 from the germline V gene are LNHDA and SQIVND (reference sequence). The sequenced sample was peripheral blood. The rearrangement links TRBV19 to TRBJ2-2; unclear D gene. This TCR was sampled from an elderly woman with COVID-19, enrolled during active disease. Written as DNA, the CDR3 is TGTGCCAGTAGTATACTCGACTACACCGGGGAGCTGTTTTTT. It encodes CASSILDYTGELFF.